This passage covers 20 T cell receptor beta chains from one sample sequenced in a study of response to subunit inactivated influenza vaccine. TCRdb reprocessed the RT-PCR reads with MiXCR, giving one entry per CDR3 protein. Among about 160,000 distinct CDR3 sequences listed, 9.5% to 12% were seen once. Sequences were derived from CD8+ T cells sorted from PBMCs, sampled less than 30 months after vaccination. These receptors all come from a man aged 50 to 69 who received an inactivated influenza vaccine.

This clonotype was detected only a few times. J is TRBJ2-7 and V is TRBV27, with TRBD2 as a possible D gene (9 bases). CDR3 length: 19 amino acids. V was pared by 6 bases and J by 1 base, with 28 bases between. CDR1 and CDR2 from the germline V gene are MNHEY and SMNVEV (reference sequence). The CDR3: CASSPQGAGGPYYSYEQYF. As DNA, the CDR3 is TGTGCCAGCAGCCCCCAGGGGGCGGGAGGGCCATACTATTCCTACGAGCAGTACTTC.

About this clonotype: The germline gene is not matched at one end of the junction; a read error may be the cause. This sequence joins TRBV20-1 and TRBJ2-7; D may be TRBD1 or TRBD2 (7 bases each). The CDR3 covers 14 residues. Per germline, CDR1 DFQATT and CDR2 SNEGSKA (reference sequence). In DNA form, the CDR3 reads TGCAGTGCCAGAGACAGGGAGGGGTCCTACGAGCAGTACTTC. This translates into CSARDREGSYEQYF.

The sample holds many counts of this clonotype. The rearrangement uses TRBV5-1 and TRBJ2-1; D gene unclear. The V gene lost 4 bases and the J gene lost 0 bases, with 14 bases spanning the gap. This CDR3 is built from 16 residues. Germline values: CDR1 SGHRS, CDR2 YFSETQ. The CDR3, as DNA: TGCGCCAGCAGCCCCCGTTCTCTGAGCTCCTACAATGAGCAGTTCTTC. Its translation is CASSPRSLSSYNEQFF. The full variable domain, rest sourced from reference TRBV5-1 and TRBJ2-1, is KAGVTQTPRYLIKTRGQQVTLSCSPISGHRSVSWYQQTPGQGLQFLFEYFSETQRNKGNFPGRFSGRQFSNSRSEMNVSTLELGDSALYLCASSPRSLSSYNEQFFGPGTRLTVL.

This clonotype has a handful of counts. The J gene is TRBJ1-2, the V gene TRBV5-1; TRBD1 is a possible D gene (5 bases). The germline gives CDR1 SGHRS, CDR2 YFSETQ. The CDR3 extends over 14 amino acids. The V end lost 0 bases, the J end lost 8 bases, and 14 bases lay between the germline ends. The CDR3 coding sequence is TGCGCCAGCAGCTTGGACGGGGGGACCAGGGGCTACACCTTC. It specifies CASSLDGGTRGYTF.

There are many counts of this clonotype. CDR3 in amino acids: CSVEDRGGGTDTQYF. CDR3 nucleotides: TGCAGCGTTGAAGACCGCGGGGGGGGTACAGATACGCAGTATTTT. The chain employs TRBV29-1 and TRBJ2-3; 9 bases match TRBD2. Germline V lookup: CDR1 SQVTM, CDR2 ANQGSEA. V lost 0 bases, J lost 3 bases, and 4 bases stayed unmatched. The CDR3 has 15 residues.

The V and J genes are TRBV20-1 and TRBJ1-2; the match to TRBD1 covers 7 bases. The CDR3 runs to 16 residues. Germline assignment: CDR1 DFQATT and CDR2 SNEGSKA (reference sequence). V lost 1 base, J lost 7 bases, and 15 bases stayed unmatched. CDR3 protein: CSARVTRGQFQGGYTF. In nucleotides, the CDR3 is TGCAGTGCTAGAGTGACGAGGGGACAGTTCCAGGGTGGCTACACCTTC.

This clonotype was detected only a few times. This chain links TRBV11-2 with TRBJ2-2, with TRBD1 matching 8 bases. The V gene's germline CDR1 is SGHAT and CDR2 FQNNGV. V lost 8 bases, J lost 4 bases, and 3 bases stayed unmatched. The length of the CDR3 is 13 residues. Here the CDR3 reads CASDRGSTGELFF. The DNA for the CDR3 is TGTGCCAGCGACAGGGGATCCACCGGGGAGCTGTTTTTT.

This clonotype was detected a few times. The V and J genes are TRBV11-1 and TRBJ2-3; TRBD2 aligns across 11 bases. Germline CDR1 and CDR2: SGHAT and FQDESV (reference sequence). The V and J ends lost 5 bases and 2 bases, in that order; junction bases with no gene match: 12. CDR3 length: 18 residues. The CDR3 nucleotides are TGTGCCAGCAGCCCTTACCCCGGGACTAGCGGACACACAGATACGCAGTATTTT. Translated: CASSPYPGTSGHTDTQYF.

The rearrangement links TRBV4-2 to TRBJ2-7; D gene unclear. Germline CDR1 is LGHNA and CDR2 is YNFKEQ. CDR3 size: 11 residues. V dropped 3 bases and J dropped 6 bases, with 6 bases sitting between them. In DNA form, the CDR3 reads TGTGCCAGCAGCCACGGGCTCGAGCAGTACTTC. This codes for CASSHGLEQYF.

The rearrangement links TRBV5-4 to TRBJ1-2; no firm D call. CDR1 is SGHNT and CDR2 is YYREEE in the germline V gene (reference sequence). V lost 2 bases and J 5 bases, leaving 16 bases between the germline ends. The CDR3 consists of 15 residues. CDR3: CASSLDQDSRYGYTF. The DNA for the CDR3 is TGTGCCAGCAGCTTAGATCAGGATTCTCGGTATGGCTACACCTTC.

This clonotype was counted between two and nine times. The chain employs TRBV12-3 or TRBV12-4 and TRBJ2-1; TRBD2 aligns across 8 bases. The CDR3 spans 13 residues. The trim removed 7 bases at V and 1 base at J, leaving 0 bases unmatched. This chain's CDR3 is CASTGGSYNEQFF. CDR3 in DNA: TGTGCCAGCACGGGGGGGTCCTACAATGAGCAGTTCTTC.

The CDR3 spells CASTVPGQGMNTEAFF. Here the CDR3 DNA reads TGTGCCAGCACCGTCCCGGGACAGGGGATGAACACTGAAGCTTTCTTT. This sequence joins TRBV13 and TRBJ1-1, with TRBD1 matching over 10 bases. The germline V gene has CDR1 PRHDT and CDR2 FYEKMQ (reference sequence). The CDR3 loop spans 16 amino acids. The V gene end was trimmed by 7 bases and the J gene end by 0 bases; junction bases not matched to a gene: 8.

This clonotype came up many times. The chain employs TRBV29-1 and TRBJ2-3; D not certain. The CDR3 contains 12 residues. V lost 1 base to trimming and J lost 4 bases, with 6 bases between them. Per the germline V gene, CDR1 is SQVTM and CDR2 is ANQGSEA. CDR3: CSVEGTPDTQYF. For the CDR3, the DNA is TGCAGCGTTGAAGGCACCCCAGATACGCAGTATTTT.

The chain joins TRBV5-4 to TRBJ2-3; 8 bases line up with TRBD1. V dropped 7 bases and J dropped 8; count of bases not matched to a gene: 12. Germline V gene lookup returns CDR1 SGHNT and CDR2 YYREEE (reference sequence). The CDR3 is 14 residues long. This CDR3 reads CASHLPGGAVTQYF. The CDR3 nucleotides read TGTGCCAGCCACTTACCAGGGGGCGCAGTTACGCAGTATTTT.

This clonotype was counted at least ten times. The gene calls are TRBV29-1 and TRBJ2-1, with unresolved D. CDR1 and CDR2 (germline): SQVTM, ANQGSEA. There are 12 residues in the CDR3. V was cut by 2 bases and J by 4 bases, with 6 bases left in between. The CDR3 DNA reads TGCAGCGTTGAACCCGTTTACAATGAGCAGTTCTTC. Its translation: CSVEPVYNEQFF.

The chain's CDR3 is CASTFTAPGTDTQYF. In DNA, the CDR3 is TGTGCCAGCACCTTCACGGCTCCTGGCACAGATACGCAGTATTTT. This chain connects TRBV7-9 to TRBJ2-3; D gene ambiguous. CDR3 length equals 15 residues. V was trimmed by 7 bases and J by 1 base, leaving 15 bases between them. The germline CDR1 and CDR2 sequences are SEHNR and FQNEAQ (reference sequence).

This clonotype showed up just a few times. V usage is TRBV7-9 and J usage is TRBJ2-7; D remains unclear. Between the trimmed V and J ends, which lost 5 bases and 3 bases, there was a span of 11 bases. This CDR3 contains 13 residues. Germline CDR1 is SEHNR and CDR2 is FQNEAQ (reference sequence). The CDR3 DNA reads TGTGCCAGCAGCCCCGACGGCCTCTACGAGCAGTACTTC. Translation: CASSPDGLYEQYF.

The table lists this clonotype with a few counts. The chain's CDR3 is CASSSSPRDEKLFF. The CDR3 DNA is TGTGCCAGCAGCAGTTCGCCGCGGGATGAAAAACTGTTTTTT. The genes are TRBV21-1 and TRBJ1-4. TRBV21-1 is deemed a pseudogene. The CDR3 runs 14 residues.

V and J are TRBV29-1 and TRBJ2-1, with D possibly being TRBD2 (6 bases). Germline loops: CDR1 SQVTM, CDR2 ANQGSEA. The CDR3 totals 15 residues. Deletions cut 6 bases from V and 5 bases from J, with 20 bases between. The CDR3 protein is CSVRGAGSPHNEQFF. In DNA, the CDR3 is TGCAGCGTGAGAGGTGCGGGGAGTCCCCACAATGAGCAGTTCTTC.

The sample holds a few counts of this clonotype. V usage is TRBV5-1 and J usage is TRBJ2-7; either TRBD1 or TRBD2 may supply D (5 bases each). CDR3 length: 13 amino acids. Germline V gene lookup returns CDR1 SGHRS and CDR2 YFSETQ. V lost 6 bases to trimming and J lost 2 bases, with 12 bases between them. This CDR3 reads CASKGEGAYEQYF. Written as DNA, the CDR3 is TGCGCCAGCAAGGGAGAAGGGGCCTACGAGCAGTACTTC. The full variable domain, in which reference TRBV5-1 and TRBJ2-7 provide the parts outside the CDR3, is KAGVTQTPRYLIKTRGQQVTLSCSPISGHRSVSWYQQTPGQGLQFLFEYFSETQRNKGNFPGRFSGRQFSNSRSEMNVSTLELGDSALYLCASKGEGAYEQYFGPGTRLTVT.